The rows below give T cell receptor beta chains drawn from one sample of a study of tumor-infiltrating lymphocytes in primary liver carcinoma. Each CDR3 protein is one row after TCRdb ran MiXCR on the multiplex PCR reads. Of 80,000 or so distinct CDR3 sequences listed, 71% are singletons. Sample: liver tumor tissue from sampling region 4. Receptor source: a woman in her sixties with primary liver carcinoma and hepatitis B virus infection. Both conserved end residues are part of each CDR3. A D gene is named only where the DNA matches it firmly. Expanded clones are given a class, and other clones once, few, many or no size at all.

DNA: TGTGCCAGCAGCTCGGACAGATACCAAGAGACCCAGTACTTC
CDR3: CASSSDRYQETQYF
length: 14
V: TRBV5-4
D: .
J: TRBJ2-5
size: .

DNA: TGTCCCAGCACCGGACAGGGCGGAGTTGGCTACACCTTC
CDR3: CPSTGQGGVGYTF
length: 13
V: TRBV12-3/TRBV12-4
D: TRBD1
J: TRBJ1-2
size: .

DNA: TGTGTCAGCAGTGACTCGACAGAAGATACGCAGTATTTT
CDR3: CVSSDSTEDTQYF
length: 13
V: TRBV6-4
D: .
J: TRBJ2-3
size: .

DNA: TGTGCCAGCAGCTTATGGGGAGCGGGAGGGCCTGATGAGCAATTCTTC
CDR3: CASSLWGAGGPDEQFF
length: 16
V: TRBV7-9
D: TRBD2
J: TRBJ2-1
size: .

DNA: TGCGCCAGCGGCCAAGATCGTAGAGGGACCGGGGCCAACGTCCTGACTTTC
CDR3: CASGQDRRGTGANVLTF
length: 17
V: TRBV4-1
D: .
J: TRBJ2-6
size: .

DNA: TGTGCTAGGAGCAGGAGACTAGCGGGAGGGCCGGGGGACGAGCAGTTCTTC
CDR3: CARSRRLAGGPGDEQFF
length: 17
V: TRBV11-2
D: TRBD2
J: TRBJ2-1
size: few

DNA: TGCGCCAGCAGCCCCCAGGGGGCGCGGACCATGGGCAATGAGCAGTTCTTC
CDR3: CASSPQGARTMGNEQFF
length: 17
V: TRBV11-3
D: TRBD1
J: TRBJ2-1
size: .

DNA: TGCAGTGTTGTGCAGGACTGTGGCTACACCTTC
CDR3: CSVVQDCGYTF
length: 11
V: TRBV29-1
D: .
J: TRBJ1-2
size: .

DNA: TGTGCCAGCAGCGGGGGACTGAGATACAATGAGCAGTTCTTC
CDR3: CASSGGLRYNEQFF
length: 14
V: TRBV28
D: .
J: TRBJ2-1
size: many

DNA: TGCGCCAGCAGCCAAGATGGGCAGTCCATGATCGCTGAAGCTTTCTTT
CDR3: CASSQDGQSMIAEAFF
length: 16
V: TRBV4-1
D: .
J: TRBJ1-1
size: once

DNA: TGTGCCGGCAGACCCGGGGCCATGGGGGAGCGCTACGCCCAGTACTTC
CDR3: CAGRPGAMGERYAQYF
length: 16
V: TRBV28
D: .
J: TRBJ2-7
size: .

DNA: TGTCCCAGCAATTCCCCATCGGGAGGGCACTACGAGCAGTACTTC
CDR3: CPSNSPSGGHYEQYF
length: 15
V: TRBV28
D: TRBD2
J: TRBJ2-7
size: .

DNA: TGTACCAGCAGTTCGCAGGGACTAACTGAAGCTTTCTTT
CDR3: CTSSSQGLTEAFF
length: 13
V: TRBV6-6
D: .
J: TRBJ1-1
size: .